This T cell receptor (beta chain) was obtained from a study of beta chain features in type 1 diabetes. This clone occurred a few times. What it binds is unknown. Whole-study findings and limits: Moderate but significant shortening of TCRB CDR3s was recorded in all four CD4+ subsets from Type 1 diabetes patients. VDJ junctions from patients with type 1 diabetes contained fewer insertions and more deletions.

Sequencing targeted expressed TCRB transcripts, as all isolated RNA had been reverse transcribed. Profiled with immunoSEQ multiplex PCR; TCRdb holds only in-frame clones, not every one. The sample holds roughly 380,000 clones, about 20% seen once. The origin of this receptor is a woman under 30 in good health. Sequenced sample: naive CD4+ T cells from blood.

Written as DNA, the CDR3 is TGTGCCAGCAGCTCCCCCGGGGATGAGCAGTTCTTC. This codes for CASSSPGDEQFF. V usage is TRBV7-9 and J usage is TRBJ2-1; maybe TRBD2 (5 bases). The germline CDR1 and CDR2 sequences are SEHNR and FQNEAQ (reference sequence). V dropped 4 bases and J dropped 8 bases, with 9 bases sitting between them. This CDR3 region has 12 residues.